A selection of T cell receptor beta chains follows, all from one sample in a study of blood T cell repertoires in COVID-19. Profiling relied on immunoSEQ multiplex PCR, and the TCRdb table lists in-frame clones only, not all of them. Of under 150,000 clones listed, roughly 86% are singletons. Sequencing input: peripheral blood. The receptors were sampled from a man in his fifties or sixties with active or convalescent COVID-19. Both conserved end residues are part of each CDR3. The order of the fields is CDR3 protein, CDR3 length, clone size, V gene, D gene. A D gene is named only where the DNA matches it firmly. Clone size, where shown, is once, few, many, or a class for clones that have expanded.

cdr3_aa: CASNDPGLESPLHF
cdr3_length: 14
clone_size: .
v_call: TRBV7-9
d_call: .

cdr3_aa: CASSIPGQGLETQYF
cdr3_length: 15
clone_size: .
v_call: TRBV19
d_call: TRBD1

cdr3_aa: CAISERTGAGDGYTF
cdr3_length: 15
clone_size: .
v_call: TRBV10-3
d_call: TRBD1

cdr3_aa: CASTNDRGGNQPQHF
cdr3_length: 15
clone_size: .
v_call: TRBV6-5
d_call: TRBD1

cdr3_aa: CASSLGGQPQHF
cdr3_length: 12
clone_size: .
v_call: TRBV7-9
d_call: .

cdr3_aa: CASSPVGTGGGEQYF
cdr3_length: 15
clone_size: .
v_call: TRBV7-8
d_call: TRBD1

cdr3_aa: CASSPFSGSSYNEQFF
cdr3_length: 16
clone_size: .
v_call: TRBV27
d_call: TRBD2

cdr3_aa: CASDSTGIRDQPQHF
cdr3_length: 15
clone_size: .
v_call: TRBV19
d_call: .

cdr3_aa: CASSRLAAGTDTQYF
cdr3_length: 15
clone_size: .
v_call: TRBV28
d_call: TRBD2

cdr3_aa: CASSLAGGPRTDTQYF
cdr3_length: 16
clone_size: .
v_call: TRBV7-8
d_call: .

cdr3_aa: CASSYSGPYEQYF
cdr3_length: 13
clone_size: .
v_call: TRBV6-5
d_call: .

cdr3_aa: CASSPVQPGAVAF
cdr3_length: 13
clone_size: .
v_call: TRBV28
d_call: .

cdr3_aa: CASSTWDSYGYTF
cdr3_length: 13
clone_size: .
v_call: TRBV19
d_call: TRBD1

cdr3_aa: CASNDSPGTGELFF
cdr3_length: 14
clone_size: .
v_call: TRBV5-1
d_call: .

cdr3_aa: CASSSPNTGELFF
cdr3_length: 13
clone_size: .
v_call: TRBV11-2
d_call: .

cdr3_aa: CASSLGGTENQPQHF
cdr3_length: 15
clone_size: .
v_call: TRBV28
d_call: TRBD1

cdr3_aa: CASSSGTMYQSSGNSPLHF
cdr3_length: 19
clone_size: .
v_call: TRBV28
d_call: .

cdr3_aa: CASSYSGGLNSPLHF
cdr3_length: 15
clone_size: .
v_call: TRBV6-5
d_call: .

cdr3_aa: CASMGLYRYEQYF
cdr3_length: 13
clone_size: once
v_call: TRBV28
d_call: .

cdr3_aa: CASSSRTGGTGELFF
cdr3_length: 15
clone_size: .
v_call: TRBV5-1
d_call: TRBD1

cdr3_aa: CASSPAGQPQHF
cdr3_length: 12
clone_size: .
v_call: TRBV6-2/TRBV6-3
d_call: .